This T cell receptor (beta chain) was identified in a study of shared clonotypes between healthy human individuals. The repertoire was sequenced with immunoSEQ multiplex PCR; TCRdb's copy has only in-frame clones and lacks some. The data show hundreds of thousands of clones, about two thirds seen once. CDR3 length equals 13 residues. With 5 bases removed from V and 5 bases from J, the gap between germline ends came to 9 bases. Germline CDR1 MDHEN, CDR2 SYDVKM. The rearrangement uses TRBV28 and TRBJ2-2; the D is unclear. The TCR sequence derives from a woman aged 25 to 39 in good health. Sequencing was performed on memory CD4+ T cells sorted from blood. Subset denoted: CD45RA-negative fraction. The CDR3 DNA reads TGTGCCAGCAGTCCTTCATCTACCGGGGAGCTGTTTTTT. Its translation is CASSPSSTGELFF.